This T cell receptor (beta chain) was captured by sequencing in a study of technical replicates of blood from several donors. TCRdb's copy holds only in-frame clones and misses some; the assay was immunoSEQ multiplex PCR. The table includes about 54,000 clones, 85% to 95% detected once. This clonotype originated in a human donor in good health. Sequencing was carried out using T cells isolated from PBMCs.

The CDR3, as DNA: TGTGCCAGCTCACCAGGAGGGAATCCTGAAAAACTGTTTTTT. Amino acid sequence: CASSPGGNPEKLFF. This chain uses TRBV18 with TRBJ1-4, with D hard to call. CDR3 length: 14 amino acids. Germline loops: CDR1 KGHSH, CDR2 LQKENI. Trimming shortened V by 2 bases and J by 7 bases, and 11 bases separated the two germline ends. Using reference TRBV18 and TRBJ1-4 for the parts outside the CDR3, the full variable domain is NAGVMQNPRHLVRRRGQEARLRCSPMKGHSHVYWYRQLPEEGLKFMVYLQKENIIDESGMPKERFSAEFPKEGPSILRIQQVVRGDSAAYFCASSPGGNPEKLFFGSGTQLSVL.